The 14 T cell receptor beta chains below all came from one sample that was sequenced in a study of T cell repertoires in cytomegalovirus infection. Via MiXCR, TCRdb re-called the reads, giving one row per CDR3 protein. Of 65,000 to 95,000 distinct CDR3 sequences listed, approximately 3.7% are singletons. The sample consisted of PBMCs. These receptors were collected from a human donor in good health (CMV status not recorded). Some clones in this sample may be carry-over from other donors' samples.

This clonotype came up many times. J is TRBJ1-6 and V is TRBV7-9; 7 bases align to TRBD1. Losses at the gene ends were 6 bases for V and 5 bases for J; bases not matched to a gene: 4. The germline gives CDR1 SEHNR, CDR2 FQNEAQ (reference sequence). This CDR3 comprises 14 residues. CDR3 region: CASSLGQNNSPLHF. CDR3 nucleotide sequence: TGTGCCAGCAGTCTGGGACAGAATAATTCACCCCTCCACTTT.

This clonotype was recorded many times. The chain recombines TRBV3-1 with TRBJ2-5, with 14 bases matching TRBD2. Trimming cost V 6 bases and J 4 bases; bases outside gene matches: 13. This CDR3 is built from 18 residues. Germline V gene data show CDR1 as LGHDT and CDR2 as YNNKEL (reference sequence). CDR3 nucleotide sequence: TGTGCCAGCAGTTTCTCCGGGACTAGCGGGGGAGTGACAGAGACCCAGTACTTC. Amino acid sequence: CASSFSGTSGGVTETQYF.

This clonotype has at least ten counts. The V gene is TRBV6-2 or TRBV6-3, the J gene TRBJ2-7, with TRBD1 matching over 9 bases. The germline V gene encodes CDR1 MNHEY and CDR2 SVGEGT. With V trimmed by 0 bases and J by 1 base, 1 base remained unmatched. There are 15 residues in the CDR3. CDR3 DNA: TGTGCCAGCAGTTACTCCGGGACAGGGTCCTACGAGCAGTACTTC. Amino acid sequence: CASSYSGTGSYEQYF.

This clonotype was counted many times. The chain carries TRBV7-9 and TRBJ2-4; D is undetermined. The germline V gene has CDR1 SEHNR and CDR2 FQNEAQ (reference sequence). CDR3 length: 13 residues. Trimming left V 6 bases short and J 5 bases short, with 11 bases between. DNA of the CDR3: TGTGCCAGCAGTTCCCTCCGGGAAAACATTCAGTACTTC. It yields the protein CASSSLRENIQYF.

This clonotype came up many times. CDR3 protein: CASSLQGGGETQYF. DNA of the CDR3: TGTGCCAGCAGCTTACAAGGGGGCGGAGAGACCCAGTACTTC. The chain combines TRBV7-2 with TRBJ2-5; 7 positions agree with TRBD1. CDR1 and CDR2 from the germline V gene are SGHTA and FQGNSA. Trimming removed 2 bases from V and 4 bases from J; junction bases left unmatched: 4. This CDR3 has 14 residues.

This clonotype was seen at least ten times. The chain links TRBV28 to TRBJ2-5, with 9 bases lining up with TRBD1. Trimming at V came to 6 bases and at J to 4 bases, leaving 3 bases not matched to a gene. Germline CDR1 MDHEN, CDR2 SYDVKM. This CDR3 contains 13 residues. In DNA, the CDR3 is TGTGCCAGCAGCAACAGGGGGCGAGAGACCCAGTACTTC. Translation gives CASSNRGRETQYF.

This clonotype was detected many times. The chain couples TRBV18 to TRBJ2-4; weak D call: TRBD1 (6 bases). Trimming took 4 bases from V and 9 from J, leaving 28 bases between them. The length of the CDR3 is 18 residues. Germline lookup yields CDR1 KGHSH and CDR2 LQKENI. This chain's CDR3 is CASSLTPGQLTGTTIQYF. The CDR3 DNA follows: TGTGCCAGCTCACTCACGCCGGGCCAATTGACCGGGACAACCATTCAGTACTTC.

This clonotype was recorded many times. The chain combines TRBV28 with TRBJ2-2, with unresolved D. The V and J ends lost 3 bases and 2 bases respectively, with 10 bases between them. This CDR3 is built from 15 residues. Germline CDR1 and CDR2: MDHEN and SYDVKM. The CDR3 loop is CASSFWAVNTGELFF. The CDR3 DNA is TGTGCCAGCAGTTTTTGGGCTGTTAACACCGGGGAGCTGTTTTTT. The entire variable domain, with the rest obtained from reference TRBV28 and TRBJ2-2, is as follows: DVKVTQSSRYLVKRTGEKVFLECVQDMDHENMFWYRQDPGLGLRLIYFSYDVKMKEKGDIPEGYSVSREKKERFSLILESASTNQTSMYLCASSFWAVNTGELFFGEGSRLTVL.

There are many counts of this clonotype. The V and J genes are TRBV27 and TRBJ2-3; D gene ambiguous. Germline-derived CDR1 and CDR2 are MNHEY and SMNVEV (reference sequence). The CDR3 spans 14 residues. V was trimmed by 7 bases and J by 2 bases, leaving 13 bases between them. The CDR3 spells CASTHGTYTDTQYF. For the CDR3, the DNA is TGTGCCAGCACCCATGGAACGTACACAGATACGCAGTATTTT.

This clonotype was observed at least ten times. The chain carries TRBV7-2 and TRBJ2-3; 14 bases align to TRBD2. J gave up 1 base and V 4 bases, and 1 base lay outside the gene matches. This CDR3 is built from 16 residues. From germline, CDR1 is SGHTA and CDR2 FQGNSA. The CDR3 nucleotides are TGTGCCAGCAGCTGGGGACTAGCGGGGGGCACAGATACGCAGTATTTT. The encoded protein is CASSWGLAGGTDTQYF.

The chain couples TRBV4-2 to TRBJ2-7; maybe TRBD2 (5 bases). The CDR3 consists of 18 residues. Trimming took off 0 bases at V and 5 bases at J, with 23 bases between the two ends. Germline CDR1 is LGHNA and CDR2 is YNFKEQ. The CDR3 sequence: CASSQESARSSGYNEQYF. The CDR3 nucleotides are TGTGCCAGCAGCCAAGAAAGTGCACGGTCCTCGGGGTACAACGAGCAGTACTTC.

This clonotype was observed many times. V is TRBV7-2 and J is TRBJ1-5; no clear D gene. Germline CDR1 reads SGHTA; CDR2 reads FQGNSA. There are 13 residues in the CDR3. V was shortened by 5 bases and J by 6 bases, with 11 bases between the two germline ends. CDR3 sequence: CASSLVTGQPQHF. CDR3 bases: TGTGCCAGCAGCCTAGTTACGGGTCAGCCCCAGCATTTT. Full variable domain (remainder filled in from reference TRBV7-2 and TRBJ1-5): GAGVSQSPSNKVTEKGKDVELRCDPISGHTALYWYRQSLGQGLEFLIYFQGNSAPDKSGLPSDRFSAERTGGSVSTLTIQRTQQEDSAVYLCASSLVTGQPQHFGDGTRLSIL.

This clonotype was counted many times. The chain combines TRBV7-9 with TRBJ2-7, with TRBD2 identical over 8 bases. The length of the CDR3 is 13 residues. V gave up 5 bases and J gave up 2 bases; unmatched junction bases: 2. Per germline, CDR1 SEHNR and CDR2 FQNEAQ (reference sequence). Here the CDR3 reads CASSRGGPYEQYF. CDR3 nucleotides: TGTGCCAGCAGCCGCGGGGGGCCCTACGAGCAGTACTTC.

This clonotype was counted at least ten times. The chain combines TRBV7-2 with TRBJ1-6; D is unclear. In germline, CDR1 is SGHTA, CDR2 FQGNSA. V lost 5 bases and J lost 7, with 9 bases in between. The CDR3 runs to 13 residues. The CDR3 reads CASSADGNSPLHF. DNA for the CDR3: TGTGCCAGCAGCGCGGACGGAAATTCACCCCTCCACTTT.